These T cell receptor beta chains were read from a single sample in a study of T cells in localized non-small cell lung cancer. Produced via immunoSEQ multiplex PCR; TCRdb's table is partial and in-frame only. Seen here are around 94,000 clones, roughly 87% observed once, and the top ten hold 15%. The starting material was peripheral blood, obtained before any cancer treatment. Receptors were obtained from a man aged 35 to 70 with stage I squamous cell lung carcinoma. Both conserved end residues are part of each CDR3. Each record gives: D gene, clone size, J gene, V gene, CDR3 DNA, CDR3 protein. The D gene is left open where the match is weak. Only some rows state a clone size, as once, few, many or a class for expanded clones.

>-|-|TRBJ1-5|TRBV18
TGTGCCAGCTCACCAGGGGATCATCAGCCCCAGCATTTT
CASSPGDHQPQHF
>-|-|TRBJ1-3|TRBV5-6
TGTGCCAGCAAAAGGTCGTCCGTCTCTGGAAACACCATATATTTT
CASKRSSVSGNTIYF
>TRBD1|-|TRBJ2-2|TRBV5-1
TGCGCCAGCACCGAAAGGACAGGGCAAGGGACCGGGGAGCTGTTTTTT
CASTERTGQGTGELFF
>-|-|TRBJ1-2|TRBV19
TGTGCCAGTAGTTCCCTGAGGTCCGGGTGGAACTATGGCTACACCTTC
CASSSLRSGWNYGYTF
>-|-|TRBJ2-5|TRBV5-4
TGTGCCAGCAGCTGGACACAAGGCCAAGAGACCCAGTACTTC
CASSWTQGQETQYF
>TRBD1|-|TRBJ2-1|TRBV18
TGTGCCAGCTCACCTACCTTTATGGACAGGGTGAACTACAATGAGCAGTTCTTC
CASSPTFMDRVNYNEQFF
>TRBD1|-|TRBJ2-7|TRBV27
TGTGCCAGCGCCCGGACAGGCCCTACGGGGCAGTACTTC
CASARTGPTGQYF
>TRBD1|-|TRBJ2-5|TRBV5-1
TGCGCCAGCAGCTTTAAGCCGGGACAGGGGGCCTCAGAGACCCAGTACTTC
CASSFKPGQGASETQYF
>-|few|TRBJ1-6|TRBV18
TGTGCCAGCTCACCCGGGGTTGGGGTTGAATCACCCCTCCACTTT
CASSPGVGVESPLHF
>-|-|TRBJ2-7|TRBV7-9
TGTGCCAGCAGCTCGGGACGGATATACGAGCAGTACTTC
CASSSGRIYEQYF
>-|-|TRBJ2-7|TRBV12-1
TGTGCCAGCAGCTTTGCGCGTACACTCAGATCCTACGAGCAGTACTTC
CASSFARTLRSYEQYF
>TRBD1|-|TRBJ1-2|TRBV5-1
TGCGCCAGCAGCTTGAGTGGGACAGGTGTGGGCTACACCTTC
CASSLSGTGVGYTF
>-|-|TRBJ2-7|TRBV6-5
TGTGCCAGCAGCCTACAGGGAAATGCTCGCGAGCAGTACTTC
CASSLQGNAREQYF
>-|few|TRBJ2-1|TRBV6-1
TGTGCCAGCAGTGAAGAGCCAGGGAATGAGCAGTTCTTC
CASSEEPGNEQFF
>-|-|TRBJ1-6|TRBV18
TGTGCCAGCTCAACTGATTATAATTCACCCCTCCACTTT
CASSTDYNSPLHF
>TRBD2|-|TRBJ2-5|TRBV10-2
TGCGCCAGCAGTGAGTGGGGACTAGCGGGGACCCAAGAGACCCAGTACTTC
CASSEWGLAGTQETQYF
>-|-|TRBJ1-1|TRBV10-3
TGTGCCATCAGGGGACGGTTGAACACTGAAGCTTTCTTT
CAIRGRLNTEAFF